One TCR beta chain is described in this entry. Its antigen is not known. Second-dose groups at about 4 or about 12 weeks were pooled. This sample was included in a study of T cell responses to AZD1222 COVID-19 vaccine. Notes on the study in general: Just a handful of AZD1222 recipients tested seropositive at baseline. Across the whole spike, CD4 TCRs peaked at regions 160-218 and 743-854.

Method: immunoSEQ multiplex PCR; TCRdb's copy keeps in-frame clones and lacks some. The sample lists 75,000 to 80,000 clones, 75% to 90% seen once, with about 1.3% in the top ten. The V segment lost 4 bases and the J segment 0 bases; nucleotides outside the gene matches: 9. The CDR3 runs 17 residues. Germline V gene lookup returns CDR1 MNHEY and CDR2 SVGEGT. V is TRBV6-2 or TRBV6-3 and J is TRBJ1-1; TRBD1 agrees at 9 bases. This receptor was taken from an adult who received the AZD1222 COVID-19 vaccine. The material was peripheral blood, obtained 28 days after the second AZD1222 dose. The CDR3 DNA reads TGTGCCAGCAGTTTGATGACAGGGGGTCCCTTGAACACTGAAGCTTTCTTT. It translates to CASSLMTGGPLNTEAFF.